These 21 T cell receptor beta chains originate from one sample sequenced in a study of cytomegalovirus exposure and HLA in healthy donors. Primers included in the PCR were 60 Vbeta and 13 Jbeta primers. The table came from immunoSEQ multiplex PCR; TCRdb's copy has only in-frame clones and leaves some out. The sample has approximately 100,000 clones; less than 10% are singletons. Sequenced: PBMCs. All receptors come from a middle-aged man in good health and CMV-seropositive.

This clone occurred a few times. This chain links TRBV5-4 with TRBJ2-5; 10 bases align to TRBD2. V lost 4 bases, J lost 0 bases, and 3 bases stayed unmatched. CDR3 length: 15 amino acids. Germline lookup yields CDR1 SGHNT and CDR2 YYREEE (reference sequence). CDR3 sequence: CASSPTSGYQETQYF. CDR3 sequence (DNA): TGTGCCAGCAGCCCGACTAGCGGGTACCAAGAGACCCAGTACTTC.

This clone has just a few counts. This rearrangement joins TRBV15 to TRBJ2-7, with 7 bases matching TRBD2. The CDR3 spans 15 residues. The V gene end was trimmed by 3 bases and the J gene end by 2 bases; junction bases not matched to a gene: 7. Germline-derived CDR1 and CDR2 are LNHNV and YYDKDF (reference sequence). The CDR3 loop is CATSRIQAGAYEQYF. CDR3 DNA sequence: TGTGCCACCAGCAGGATCCAGGCGGGAGCCTACGAGCAGTACTTC.

In this sample, this clone turned up a few times. CDR3 region: CASSYLGMKNTEAFF. The CDR3 bases are TGTGCCAGCAGTTACCTCGGTATGAAGAACACTGAAGCTTTCTTT. V is TRBV6-5 and J is TRBJ1-1; D gene uncertain. V dropped 2 bases and J dropped 1 base, with 11 bases sitting between them. The CDR3 has 15 amino acids. From germline, CDR1 is MNHEY and CDR2 SVGAGI.

In regard to this clone: No DNA is shown, since the ends of the CDR3 on it are uncertain; the CDR3 is the one TCRdb lists. The chain uses TRBV29-1 and TRBJ2-7; the D call of TRBD1 is as the table states it, not checked on the DNA. Germline CDR1 SQVTM, CDR2 ANQGSEA. 10 amino acids form the CDR3, both terminal residues included. The CDR3 is CSVGSGTPDF.

The chain couples TRBV4-1 to TRBJ2-5; D gene uncertain. Matching the DNA end better, TRBJ2-7 makes the J call doubtful. Per the germline V gene, CDR1 is MGHRA and CDR2 is YSYEKL. The CDR3 loop spans 13 amino acids. The CDR3 region is CASSHVGSPEQYF. The DNA for the CDR3 is TGCGCCAGCAGCCATGTGGGCAGCCCCGAGCAGTACTTC.

The sample holds a few counts of this clone. The CDR3 DNA reads TGTGCCAGCAGCGGACTACTTGAAAAGACCCAGTACTTC. Translated, it gives CASSGLLEKTQYF. The chain employs TRBV6-5 and TRBJ2-5; perhaps TRBD2 as D (6 bases). The CDR3 is 13 residues long. The germline V and J ends were trimmed by 6 bases and 6 bases, with 14 bases remaining between them. Per the germline V gene, CDR1 is MNHEY and CDR2 is SVGAGI.

This clone has more than one count but fewer than ten. The chain joins TRBV5-4 to TRBJ2-7, with 11 positions matching TRBD1. The V segment lost 4 bases and the J segment 4 bases; nucleotides outside the gene matches: 10. The CDR3 has 16 amino acids. The germline gives CDR1 SGHNT, CDR2 YYREEE (reference sequence). The CDR3 DNA is TGTGCCAGCAGCCCCGGGGGGGGACAGGGGGATTACGAGCAGTACTTC. Translation: CASSPGGGQGDYEQYF.

This clone was picked up many times. The chain couples TRBV5-6 to TRBJ1-5; the D is unclear. Trimming took off 0 bases at V and 2 bases at J, with 15 bases between the two ends. Germline lookup yields CDR1 SGHDT and CDR2 YYEEEE. The CDR3 totals 17 residues. The CDR3 region is CASSLAHGEGGNQPQHF. The CDR3, as DNA: TGTGCCAGCAGCTTGGCCCATGGGGAGGGCGGCAATCAGCCCCAGCATTTT. Looking up the rest from reference TRBV5-6 and TRBJ1-5 gives the full variable domain: DAGVTQSPTHLIKTRGQQVTLRCSPKSGHDTVSWYQQALGQGPQFIFQYYEEEERQRGNFPDRFSGHQFPNYSSELNVNALLLGDSALYLCASSLAHGEGGNQPQHFGDGTRLSIL.

This clone was counted only a few times. The same CDR3 arises from other DNA sequences in this sample as well. V gene TRBV6-5 combines with J gene TRBJ1-4, with D perhaps matching TRBD1 (5 bases). Trimming stripped 6 bases from V and 4 bases from J, with 12 bases between. CDR3 length equals 14 residues. Germline V lookup: CDR1 MNHEY, CDR2 SVGAGI. As DNA, the CDR3 is TGTGCCAGCAGCCCTGGGAGGGGTAATGAAAAACTGTTTTTT. Translated: CASSPGRGNEKLFF.

This clone turned up a few times. The chain employs TRBV7-9 and TRBJ2-1; D gene uncertain. This CDR3 comprises 17 residues. V dropped 4 bases and J dropped 1 base, with 17 bases sitting between them. From germline, CDR1 is SEHNR and CDR2 FQNEAQ (reference sequence). CDR3 bases: TGTGCCAGCAGCTGGCCTAAAGGAGTTGGGTCCTACAATGAGCAGTTCTTC. This sequence encodes CASSWPKGVGSYNEQFF.

This clone was counted only a few times. The V gene is TRBV15, the J gene TRBJ2-7; 8 positions match TRBD1. Germline lookup yields CDR1 LNHNV and CDR2 YYDKDF (reference sequence). This CDR3 is 15 amino acids long. V lost 2 bases to trimming and J lost 5 bases; unmatched junction nucleotides: 8. The CDR3: CATSRIDRGLHEQYF. CDR3 bases: TGTGCCACCAGCAGAATAGACAGGGGTCTCCACGAGCAGTACTTC.

V is TRBV5-6 and J is TRBJ1-2, with TRBD1 as a possible D gene (6 bases). The V gene's germline CDR1 is SGHDT and CDR2 YYEEEE. This CDR3 is built from 14 residues. V lost 3 bases to trimming and J lost 5 bases, with 14 bases between them. The chain's CDR3 is CASSSEQGRYGYTF. The CDR3 coding sequence is TGTGCCAGCAGCTCGGAACAGGGCCGGTATGGCTACACCTTC.

J is TRBJ1-5 and V is TRBV19; the match to TRBD1 covers 7 bases. Trimming removed 5 bases from V and 7 bases from J; junction bases left unmatched: 11. Germline values: CDR1 LNHDA, CDR2 SQIVND (reference sequence). This CDR3 has 15 amino acids. CDR3 nucleotides: TGTGCCAGTAGTCGAAGACAGGGCCCTGGACAGCCCCAGCATTTT. It translates to CASSRRQGPGQPQHF.

The rearrangement links TRBV28 to TRBJ1-2, with D perhaps TRBD1 (5 bases). Trimming took off 6 bases at V and 3 bases at J, with 11 bases between the two ends. The CDR3 has 13 residues. CDR1 and CDR2 from the germline V gene are MDHEN and SYDVKM. The CDR3 is CASSTGGDYGYTF. CDR3 nucleotide sequence: TGTGCCAGCAGCACTGGGGGGGACTATGGCTACACCTTC.

This clone was seen only a few times. The chain is built from TRBV20-1 and TRBJ2-7; 10 positions agree with TRBD2. This CDR3 is built from 11 residues. CDR1 and CDR2 from the germline V gene are DFQATT and SNEGSKA (reference sequence). After removal of 6 bases from V and 9 bases from J, the junction contained 5 bases not matched to a gene. CDR3: CSAGRTSGQYF. CDR3 bases: TGCAGTGCGGGACGGACTAGCGGGCAGTACTTC.

This clone has a handful of counts. CDR3 in amino acids: CASSEVKRGLYEQYF. Here the CDR3 DNA reads TGTGCCAGCAGTGAGGTTAAAAGGGGACTTTACGAGCAGTACTTC. The V call is TRBV2, the J call TRBJ2-7, with TRBD2 as a possible D gene (6 bases). Germline CDR1 is SNHLY and CDR2 is FYNNEI. V was shortened by 3 bases and J by 4 bases, with 16 bases between the two germline ends. The CDR3 consists of 15 residues.

In the case of this clone: At one boundary the junction diverges from the germline segment, which might be a read error. The chain employs TRBV7-7 and TRBJ2-1; 9 bases fit TRBD1. The CDR3 consists of 14 residues. Germline V gene lookup returns CDR1 SSHAT and CDR2 FNYEAQ (reference sequence). The DNA of the CDR3 is TGTGCTAGCAGCTCCGGGACAGGGTACAATGAGCAGTTCTTC. As protein: CASSSGTGYNEQFF.

This clone was seen only a few times. In DNA form, the CDR3 reads TGCGCCAGCAGCTCCTGGGCCCAAGAGACCCAGTACTTC. This sequence encodes CASSSWAQETQYF. This chain joins TRBV5-1 and TRBJ2-5; D call uncertain. Between the trimmed V and J ends, which lost 3 bases and 1 base, there was a span of 7 bases. Germline CDR1 and CDR2: SGHRS and YFSETQ. The CDR3 is 13 amino acids.

The J gene is TRBJ2-3, the V gene TRBV9, with TRBD2 matching over 10 bases. CDR3 length equals 19 residues. CDR1 is SGDLS, CDR2 YYNGEE, per germline. Germline trimming cut 0 bases from V and 2 bases from J; bases unmatched to any gene: 12. This CDR3 is CASSVAASGSEGYTDTQYF. The CDR3 DNA is TGTGCCAGCAGCGTAGCGGCTAGCGGGAGTGAAGGGTACACAGATACGCAGTATTTT.

This chain joins TRBV4-2 and TRBJ1-1, with a weak D call TRBD1 (6 bases). V was shortened by 3 bases and J by 4 bases, with 15 bases between the two germline ends. Germline-derived CDR1 and CDR2 are LGHNA and YNFKEQ. This CDR3 is built from 15 residues. Here the CDR3 DNA reads TGTGCCAGCAGCCAGCTGGACAGTTTGGGCACTGAAGCTTTCTTT. It encodes CASSQLDSLGTEAFF.

V is TRBV11-2 and J is TRBJ2-3; 11 bases agree with TRBD2. With V trimmed by 3 bases and J by 2 bases, 4 bases remained unmatched. The CDR3 covers 16 residues. The germline V gene has CDR1 SGHAT and CDR2 FQNNGV. The CDR3 protein is CASSFTSGSTTDTQYF. The CDR3 DNA reads TGTGCCAGCAGCTTCACTAGCGGGAGTACCACAGATACGCAGTATTTT. The full variable domain, with the rest looked up from reference TRBV11-2 and TRBJ2-3, is EAGVAQSPRYKIIEKRQSVAFWCNPISGHATLYWYQQILGQGPKLLIQFQNNGVVDDSQLPKDRFSAERLKGVDSTLKIQPAKLEDSAVYLCASSFTSGSTTDTQYFGPGTRLTVL.